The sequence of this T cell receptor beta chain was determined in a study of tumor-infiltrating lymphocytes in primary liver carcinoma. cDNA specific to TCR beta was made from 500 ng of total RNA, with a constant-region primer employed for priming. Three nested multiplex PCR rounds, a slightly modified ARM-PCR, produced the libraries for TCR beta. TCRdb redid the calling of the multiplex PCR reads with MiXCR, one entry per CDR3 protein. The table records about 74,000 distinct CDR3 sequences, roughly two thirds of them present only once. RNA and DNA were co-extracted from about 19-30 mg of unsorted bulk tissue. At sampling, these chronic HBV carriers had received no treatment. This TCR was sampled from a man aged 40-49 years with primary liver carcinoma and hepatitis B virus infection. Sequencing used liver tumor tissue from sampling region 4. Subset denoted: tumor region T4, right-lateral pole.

The CDR3 sequence: CANRDSDNEQFF. For the CDR3, the DNA is TGTGCCAACAGGGACTCAGACAATGAGCAGTTCTTC. The chain has TRBV12-3 or TRBV12-4 and TRBJ2-1; either TRBD1 or TRBD2 may supply D (6 bases each). There are 12 residues in the CDR3. V was shortened by 10 bases and J by 5 bases, with 12 bases between the two germline ends.